The 21 T cell receptor beta chains below were found in one sample sequenced in a study of CD8+ T cells in alopecia areata. The sample's treatment: oral pan-JAK inhibitor, 5-10 mg twice daily. RNA extraction was followed by reverse transcription into cDNA, which acted as the sequencing template. Repertoires were generated with immunoSEQ multiplex PCR, while TCRdb's copy carries only in-frame clones and drops some. This table holds around 150,000 clones, about three fifths found once. The sample consisted of CD4+ T cells sorted from blood, taken at week 4, from a patient treated with tofacitinib. The receptors were sampled from a human donor with alopecia areata.

The chain has TRBV15 and TRBJ1-1; D not certain. The CDR3 is 13 amino acids. Trimming took off 0 bases at V and 4 bases at J, with 6 bases between the two ends. Germline-derived CDR1 and CDR2 are LNHNV and YYDKDF (reference sequence). This CDR3 is CATSRDRITEAFF. The CDR3 nucleotides are TGTGCCACCAGCAGAGATCGGATCACTGAAGCTTTCTTT.

The chain is built from TRBV29-1 and TRBJ1-5; D is ambiguous. The CDR3 loop spans 13 amino acids. Germline V gene lookup returns CDR1 SQVTM and CDR2 ANQGSEA. Trimming stripped 6 bases from V and 9 bases from J, with 18 bases between. The CDR3 coding sequence is TGCAGCGTCCGTGACTCATTGAGTGCGCCCCAGCATTTT. It translates to CSVRDSLSAPQHF.

The V call is TRBV6-6, the J call TRBJ1-2; D unresolved. Per the germline V gene, CDR1 is MNHNY and CDR2 is SVGAGI (reference sequence). This CDR3 spans 12 amino acids. V lost 11 bases and J 6 bases, leaving 16 bases between the germline ends. The CDR3 loop reads CACTFSGDGYTF. The CDR3 DNA reads as TGTGCCTGCACGTTCTCTGGGGATGGCTACACCTTC.

V gene TRBV15 combines with J gene TRBJ1-1, with D unclear. This CDR3 spans 14 amino acids. Germline-derived CDR1 and CDR2 are LNHNV and YYDKDF (reference sequence). Trimming took 2 bases from V and 0 from J, leaving 7 bases between them. CDR3 in amino acids: CATSRLIMNTEAFF. As DNA, the CDR3 is TGTGCCACCAGCAGATTAATCATGAACACTGAAGCTTTCTTT.

This clone showed up many times. The DNA is omitted, as the CDR3 cannot be located on it reliably, and the CDR3 follows TCRdb's listing. The V and J genes are TRBV15 and TRBJ1-4. CDR1 is LNHNV and CDR2 is YYDKDF in the germline V gene (reference sequence). The CDR3 numbers 17 amino acids, ends counted. The CDR3 region is CATSRAKLRARNEKLFF.

This clone showed up just a few times. This sequence joins TRBV2 and TRBJ1-1, with D unresolved. There are 13 residues in the CDR3. Germline loops: CDR1 SNHLY, CDR2 FYNNEI. Deletions cut 7 bases from V and 1 base from J, with 10 bases between. DNA for the CDR3: TGTGCCAGCACCGTGGGCTCGAACACTGAAGCTTTCTTT. This gives the protein CASTVGSNTEAFF.

This clone was counted a few times. In nucleotides, the CDR3 is TGCGCCAGCAGCTTTTGGGGAGCTAGCACAGATACGCAGTATTTT. It encodes CASSFWGASTDTQYF. The chain uses TRBV5-1 and TRBJ2-3, with D perhaps matching TRBD2 (5 bases). CDR1 and CDR2 (germline): SGHRS, YFSETQ. The length of the CDR3 is 15 residues. V lost 2 bases, J lost 0 bases, and 10 bases lay in between.

The genes are TRBV7-8 and TRBJ2-7; no definite D call. Germline V gives CDR1 SGHVS, CDR2 FQNEAQ. This CDR3 is 13 amino acids long. Trimming stripped 5 bases from V and 3 bases from J, with 11 bases between. CDR3 DNA: TGTGCCAGCAGCCCCCTTGCCCGCTACGAGCAGTACTTC. It is translated as CASSPLARYEQYF.

In this sample, this clone turned up a few times. The chain is built from TRBV4-3 and TRBJ1-3, with no clear D. The CDR3 runs to 17 residues. CDR1 LGHNA and CDR2 YSLEER come from the germline V gene. V was cut by 2 bases and J by 0 bases, with 14 bases left in between. CDR3 in DNA: TGCGCCAGCAGCCAAACCCCGAGTACAAACTCTGGAAACACCATATATTTT. This codes for CASSQTPSTNSGNTIYF.

CDR3 sequence: CASSEASVRTEAFF. In DNA, the CDR3 is TGTGCCAGCAGTGAAGCCAGCGTTAGGACTGAAGCTTTCTTT. The genes are TRBV2 and TRBJ1-1; D remains unclear. This CDR3 contains 14 residues. Germline V gives CDR1 SNHLY, CDR2 FYNNEI. V was shortened by 0 bases and J by 5 bases, with 10 bases between the two germline ends.

The CDR3 is CASSTSSVGSYNEQFF. CDR3 sequence (DNA): TGTGCCAGCAGCACCTCGTCGGTTGGGTCCTACAATGAGCAGTTCTTC. V usage is TRBV5-6 and J usage is TRBJ2-1; D is uncertain. The V end lost 4 bases, the J end lost 1 base, and 15 bases lay between the germline ends. Germline loops: CDR1 SGHDT, CDR2 YYEEEE. The CDR3 sequence is 16 residues long.

V is TRBV30 and J is TRBJ1-5; no reliable D call. The CDR3 contains 14 residues. Germline CDR1 and CDR2: GTSNPN and SVGIG (reference sequence). V was clipped by 0 bases and J by 0 bases, with 6 bases between them. CDR3 DNA sequence: TGTGCCTGGAGTGTTTCTTTTAGCAATCAGCCCCAGCATTTT. Its translation is CAWSVSFSNQPQHF.

The gene calls are TRBV29-1 and TRBJ1-3; D remains ambiguous. Trimming took off 6 bases at V and 3 bases at J, with 6 bases between the two ends. The germline V gene has CDR1 SQVTM and CDR2 ANQGSEA. This CDR3 has 11 amino acids. In DNA, the CDR3 is TGCAGCGTAGACAATGGAAACACCATATATTTT. This encodes CSVDNGNTIYF.

The chain joins TRBV4-1 to TRBJ2-1, with D tentatively TRBD1 (5 bases). Trimming pared 4 bases from V and 4 bases from J, leaving 8 bases between. Germline V lookup: CDR1 MGHRA, CDR2 YSYEKL. This CDR3 comprises 13 residues. The CDR3 region has the DNA TGCGCCAGCAGCCCCGACAGATACAATGAGCAGTTCTTC. It translates to CASSPDRYNEQFF.

The chain joins TRBV7-8 to TRBJ2-5; D gene unclear. This CDR3 has 12 amino acids. CDR1 SGHVS and CDR2 FQNEAQ come from the germline V gene. Between the trimmed V and J ends, which lost 7 bases and 8 bases, there was a span of 14 bases. In DNA form, the CDR3 reads TGTGCCAGCACCCAGCTCGTAGAAACCCAGTACTTC. It yields the protein CASTQLVETQYF.

The chain links TRBV10-3 to TRBJ2-5, with a possible D match to TRBD2 (5 bases). Deletions cut 3 bases from V and 5 bases from J, with 19 bases between. The length of the CDR3 is 16 residues. Germline CDR1 reads ENHRY; CDR2 reads SYGVKD. The CDR3 loop is CAISDGSGVAWETQYF. The CDR3 nucleotides are TGTGCCATCAGTGATGGGAGCGGAGTTGCATGGGAGACCCAGTACTTC.

This sequence joins TRBV6-5 and TRBJ1-2; no clear D gene. V was shortened by 6 bases and J by 0 bases, with 11 bases between the two germline ends. Germline CDR1 and CDR2: MNHEY and SVGAGI. The CDR3 covers 14 residues. Here the CDR3 DNA reads TGTGCCAGCAGCGGAGGGCAGTCTAACTATGGCTACACCTTC. Its translation: CASSGGQSNYGYTF.

This clone has a count of ten or more. The chain joins TRBV10-2 to TRBJ1-1; D gene ambiguous. V lost 10 bases and J lost 4, with 13 bases in between. Germline V gene sequence: CDR1 WSHSY, CDR2 SAAADI. CDR3 length: 12 amino acids. The CDR3 sequence is CATTERGTEAFF. As DNA, the CDR3 is TGCGCCACCACAGAACGGGGCACTGAAGCTTTCTTT.

The V and J genes are TRBV29-1 and TRBJ1-5, with D perhaps TRBD1 (5 bases). CDR3 length: 11 amino acids. Germline CDR1 and CDR2: SQVTM and ANQGSEA. The DNA for the CDR3 is TGCAAACTAGGGGCCAATCAGCCCCAGCATTTT. Translated, it gives CKLGANQPQHF. Full variable domain (rest looked up from reference TRBV29-1 and TRBJ1-5): SAVISQKPSRDICQRGTSLTIQCQVDSQVTMMFWYRQQPGQSLTLIATANQGSEATYESGFVIDKFPISRPNLTFSTLTVSNMSPEDSSIYLCKLGANQPQHFGDGTRLSIL.

This clone was seen only a few times. V gene TRBV7-3 combines with J gene TRBJ2-1; possibly TRBD2 for D (7 bases). CDR3 length: 16 amino acids. Germline V gene sequence: CDR1 SGHTA, CDR2 FQGTGA. V was cut by 4 bases and J by 7 bases, with 20 bases left in between. The CDR3 loop is CASSYLGGDYDNEQFF. The DNA for the CDR3 is TGTGCCAGCAGCTACCTAGGGGGGGATTACGATAATGAGCAGTTCTTC.

The rearrangement joins TRBV27 to TRBJ1-6; D remains ambiguous. Germline values: CDR1 MNHEY, CDR2 SMNVEV (reference sequence). The CDR3 extends over 12 amino acids. The V end was cut by 6 bases, the J end by 7 bases, with 7 bases between. This chain's CDR3 is CASRTINSPLHF. The CDR3 nucleotides are TGTGCCAGCAGAACCATAAATTCACCCCTCCACTTT.